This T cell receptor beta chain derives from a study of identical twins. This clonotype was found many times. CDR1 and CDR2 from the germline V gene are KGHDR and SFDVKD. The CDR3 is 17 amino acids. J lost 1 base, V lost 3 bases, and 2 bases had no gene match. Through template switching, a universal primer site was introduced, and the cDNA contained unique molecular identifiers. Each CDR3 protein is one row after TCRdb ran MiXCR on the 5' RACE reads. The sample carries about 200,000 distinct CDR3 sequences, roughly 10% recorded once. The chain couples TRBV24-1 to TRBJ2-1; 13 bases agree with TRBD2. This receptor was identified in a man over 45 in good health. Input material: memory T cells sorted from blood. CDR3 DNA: TGTGCCACCAGTGATGGACTAGCGGGAGTATCCTACAATGAGCAGTTCTTC. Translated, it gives CATSDGLAGVSYNEQFF.